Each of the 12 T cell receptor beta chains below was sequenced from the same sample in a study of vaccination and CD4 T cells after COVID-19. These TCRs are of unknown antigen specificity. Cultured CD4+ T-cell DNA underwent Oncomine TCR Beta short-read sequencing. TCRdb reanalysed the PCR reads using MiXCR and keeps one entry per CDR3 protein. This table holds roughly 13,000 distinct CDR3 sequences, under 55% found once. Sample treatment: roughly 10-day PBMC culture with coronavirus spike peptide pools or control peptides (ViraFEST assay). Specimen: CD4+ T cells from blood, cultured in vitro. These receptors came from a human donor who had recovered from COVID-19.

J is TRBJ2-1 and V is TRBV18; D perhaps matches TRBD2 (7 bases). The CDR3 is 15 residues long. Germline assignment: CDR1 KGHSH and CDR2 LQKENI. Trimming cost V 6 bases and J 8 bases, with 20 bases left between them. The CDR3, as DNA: TGTGCCAGCTCGTTCGTGGAGGGGGGGCCCGATGAGCAGTTCTTC. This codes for CASSFVEGGPDEQFF.

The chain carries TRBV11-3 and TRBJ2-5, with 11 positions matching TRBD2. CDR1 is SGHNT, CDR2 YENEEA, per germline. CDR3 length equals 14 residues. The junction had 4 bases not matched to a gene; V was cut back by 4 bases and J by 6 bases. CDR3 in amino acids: CASSSRLAGKTQYF. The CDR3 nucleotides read TGTGCCAGCAGCTCCAGACTAGCGGGGAAGACCCAGTACTTC.

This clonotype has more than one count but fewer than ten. The CDR3, as DNA: TGCAGTGCTGATCCGGAACAGGCCTACAATGAGCAGTTCTTC. It yields the protein CSADPEQAYNEQFF. J is TRBJ2-1 and V is TRBV20-1; D may be TRBD1 (5 bases). Trimming pared 5 bases from V and 2 bases from J, leaving 13 bases between. The CDR3 covers 14 residues. The germline V gene encodes CDR1 DFQATT and CDR2 SNEGSKA (reference sequence).

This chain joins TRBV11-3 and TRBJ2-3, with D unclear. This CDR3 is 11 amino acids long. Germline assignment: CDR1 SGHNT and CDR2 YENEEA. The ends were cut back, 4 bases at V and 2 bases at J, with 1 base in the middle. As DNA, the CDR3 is TGTGCCAGCAGCTCCACAGATACGCAGTATTTT. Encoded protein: CASSSTDTQYF.

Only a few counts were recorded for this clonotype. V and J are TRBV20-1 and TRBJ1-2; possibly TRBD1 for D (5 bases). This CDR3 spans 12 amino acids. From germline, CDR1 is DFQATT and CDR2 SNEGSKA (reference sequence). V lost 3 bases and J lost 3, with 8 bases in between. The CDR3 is CSASGTDYGYTF. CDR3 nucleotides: TGCAGTGCTAGTGGGACGGACTATGGCTACACCTTC.

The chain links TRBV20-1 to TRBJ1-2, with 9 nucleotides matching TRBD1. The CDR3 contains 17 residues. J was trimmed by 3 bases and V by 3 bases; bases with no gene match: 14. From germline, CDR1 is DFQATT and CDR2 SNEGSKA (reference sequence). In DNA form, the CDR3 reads TGCAGTGCTAGTTGGGCTAAAACAGGGGGCAAAGACTATGGCTACACCTTC. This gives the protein CSASWAKTGGKDYGYTF.

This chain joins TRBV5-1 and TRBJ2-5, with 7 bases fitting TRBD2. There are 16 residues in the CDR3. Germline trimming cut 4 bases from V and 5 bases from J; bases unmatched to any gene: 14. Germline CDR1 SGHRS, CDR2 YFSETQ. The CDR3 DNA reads TGCGCCAGCAGCCCAGGACTAGGCGGGGGATACGAGACCCAGTACTTC. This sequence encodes CASSPGLGGGYETQYF.

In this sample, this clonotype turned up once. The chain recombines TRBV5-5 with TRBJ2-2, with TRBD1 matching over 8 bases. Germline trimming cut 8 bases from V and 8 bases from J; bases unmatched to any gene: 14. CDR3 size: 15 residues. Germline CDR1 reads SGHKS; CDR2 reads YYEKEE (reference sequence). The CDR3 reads CARSPGTGVKGELFF. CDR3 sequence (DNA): TGTGCCAGAAGCCCCGGGACAGGAGTAAAGGGGGAGCTGTTTTTT. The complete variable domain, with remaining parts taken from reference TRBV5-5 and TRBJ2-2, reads DAGVTQSPTHLIKTRGQQVTLRCSPISGHKSVSWYQQVLGQGPQFIFQYYEKEERGRGNFPDRFSARQFPNYSSELNVNALLLGDSALYLCARSPGTGVKGELFFGEGSRLTVL.

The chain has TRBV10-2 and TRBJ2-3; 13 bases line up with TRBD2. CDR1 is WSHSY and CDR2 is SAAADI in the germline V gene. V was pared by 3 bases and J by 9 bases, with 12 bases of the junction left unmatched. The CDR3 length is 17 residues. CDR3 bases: TGCGCCAGCAGTGATAGAGGGACTAGCGGGGAAAGGGGCACGCAGTATTTT. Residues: CASSDRGTSGERGTQYF.

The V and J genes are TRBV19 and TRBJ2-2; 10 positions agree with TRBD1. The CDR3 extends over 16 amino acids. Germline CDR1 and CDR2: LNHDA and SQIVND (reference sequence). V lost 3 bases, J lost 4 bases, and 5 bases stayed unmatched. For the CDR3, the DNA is TGTGCCAGTAGTATCGGACAGGGGGGTCGCACCGGGGAGCTGTTTTTT. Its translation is CASSIGQGGRTGELFF.

CDR3 in DNA: TGTGCCATCTCGAATTCGTCGGGGGGCGCGGGTCAGCCCCAGCATTTT. Its protein product is CAISNSSGGAGQPQHF. This chain links TRBV10-3 with TRBJ1-5; TRBD1 might be the D (6 bases). The germline gives CDR1 ENHRY, CDR2 SYGVKD. Trimming cost V 8 bases and J 6 bases, with 23 bases left between them. The CDR3 is 16 amino acids.

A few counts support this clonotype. CDR3 sequence reads: CASSLGTGVGTEAFF. In DNA, the CDR3 is TGTGCCAGCAGCTTGGGGACAGGGGTCGGCACTGAAGCTTTCTTT. V is TRBV7-2 and J is TRBJ1-1; 10 nucleotides match TRBD1. Per germline, CDR1 SGHTA and CDR2 FQGNSA. The CDR3 has 15 amino acids. V lost 3 bases to trimming and J lost 4 bases; unmatched junction nucleotides: 5.